The source of this T cell receptor (beta chain) is a study of blood T cell repertoires in COVID-19. Study context: The analysed material was cDNA or gDNA that came from T cells, B-cell-depleted T cells, or PBMCs.

This clone was recorded once. Repertoires were generated with immunoSEQ multiplex PCR, while TCRdb's copy carries only in-frame clones and drops some. The sample lists 200,000 to 300,000 clones; approximately 86% were seen once. Cohort allocation depended upon clinical history that participants reported. The CDR3 extends over 16 amino acids. Germline V gene sequence: CDR1 SGHRS, CDR2 YFSETQ. V was clipped by 3 bases and J by 0 bases, with 13 bases between them. The receptor comes from a woman between 18 and 30 years old who had recovered from COVID-19. The rearrangement links TRBV5-1 to TRBJ2-1, with D unresolved. Specimen: PBMCs or T cells enriched from blood (not recorded which). Here the CDR3 DNA reads TGCGCCAGCAGCTCTCTCGCGGAACACTCCTACAATGAGCAGTTCTTC. This sequence encodes CASSSLAEHSYNEQFF.